A single sample is the source of the 21 T cell receptor beta chains below, sequenced in a study of CD4 T cells in relation to SARS-CoV-2 and coronaviruses. The protocol was immunoSEQ multiplex PCR, while the TCRdb copy is restricted to in-frame clones and leaves out a portion. This sample yields about 38,000 clones, of which around 87% are seen a single time; less than 10% belongs to the top ten. The sequencing sample was made of memory CD4+ T cells from PBMCs. The receptors were sampled from an adult with COVID-19.

V and J are TRBV5-1 and TRBJ2-2; weak D call: TRBD1 (5 bases). Looked up from germline, CDR1 is SGHRS and CDR2 is YFSETQ. This CDR3 region has 14 residues. Trimming removed 2 bases at V and 6 bases at J, with 11 bases between. The DNA of the CDR3 is TGCGCCAGCAGCTTTGACAGATTCTCCGGGGAGCTGTTTTTT. It yields the protein CASSFDRFSGELFF. The full variable domain, completed using reference TRBV5-1 and TRBJ2-2, is KAGVTQTPRYLIKTRGQQVTLSCSPISGHRSVSWYQQTPGQGLQFLFEYFSETQRNKGNFPGRFSGRQFSNSRSEMNVSTLELGDSALYLCASSFDRFSGELFFGEGSRLTVL.

V usage is TRBV7-2 and J usage is TRBJ2-5; D uncertain. Germline V gene data show CDR1 as SGHTA and CDR2 as FQGNSA. This CDR3 contains 14 residues. V lost 1 base and J 2 bases, leaving 8 bases between the germline ends. The CDR3 spells CASSLDSGQETQYF. The CDR3 bases are TGTGCCAGCAGCTTAGATTCTGGGCAAGAGACCCAGTACTTC.

The chain is built from TRBV27 and TRBJ2-2; D uncertain. CDR3 length: 15 amino acids. Germline values: CDR1 MNHEY, CDR2 SMNVEV (reference sequence). V lost 2 bases, J lost 2 bases, and 9 bases lay in between. In nucleotides, the CDR3 is TGTGCCAGCAGTTTAGAAGGGCCTAACACCGGGGAGCTGTTTTTT. Its protein is CASSLEGPNTGELFF.

The chain recombines TRBV29-1 with TRBJ1-2; D is possibly TRBD1 (5 bases). The CDR3 is 13 amino acids. Germline V gene lookup returns CDR1 SQVTM and CDR2 ANQGSEA. V gave up 4 bases and J gave up 7 bases, with 16 bases separating them. CDR3 loop: CSVASDIPLGYTF. The CDR3 DNA reads as TGCAGCGTTGCCTCGGACATCCCCCTTGGCTACACCTTC.

The chain uses TRBV6-5 and TRBJ1-5; D ambiguous. The V and J ends lost 4 bases and 3 bases respectively, with 7 bases between them. Germline CDR1 MNHEY, CDR2 SVGAGI. The CDR3 consists of 13 residues. CDR3 sequence: CASSLLDNQPQHF. The CDR3 bases are TGTGCCAGCAGTTTGCTGGACAATCAGCCCCAGCATTTT.

V gene TRBV6-5 combines with J gene TRBJ2-5, with a possible D match to TRBD1 (6 bases). The germline V gene encodes CDR1 MNHEY and CDR2 SVGAGI. The V gene lost 4 bases and the J gene lost 2 bases, with 11 bases spanning the gap. The CDR3 is 14 amino acids. CDR3 nucleotide sequence: TGTGCCAGCAGTTCAGGGGTTTTGCAAGAGACCCAGTACTTC. It codes for CASSSGVLQETQYF.

The chain couples TRBV3-1 (or the pseudogene TRBV3-2) to TRBJ2-4; 9 bases fit TRBD1. Germline V gene data show CDR1 as LGHDT and CDR2 as YNNKEL (reference sequence). With V trimmed by 4 bases and J by 6 bases, 7 bases remained unmatched. The CDR3 sequence is 15 residues long. The CDR3 DNA reads TGTGCCAGCAGCCGCCGACAGGGGGGGATAAACATTCAGTACTTC. Protein sequence: CASSRRQGGINIQYF.

The chain uses TRBV7-2 and TRBJ2-3, with D hard to call. The CDR3 consists of 11 residues. The germline V gene encodes CDR1 SGHTA and CDR2 FQGNSA. Trimming left V 3 bases short and J 6 bases short, with 4 bases between. CDR3 DNA sequence: TGTGCCAGCAGCTTTAGCGATACGCAGTATTTT. Translating it yields CASSFSDTQYF.

The V and J genes are TRBV5-5 and TRBJ2-7, with D possibly matching TRBD1 (6 bases). Germline values: CDR1 SGHKS, CDR2 YYEKEE (reference sequence). V dropped 7 bases and J dropped 0 bases, with 17 bases sitting between them. This CDR3 is 15 amino acids long. CDR3 amino acids: CASCPQGPASYEQYF. The CDR3 coding sequence is TGTGCCAGCTGCCCTCAGGGGCCGGCCTCCTACGAGCAGTACTTC.

This chain uses TRBV4-3 with TRBJ2-2; D perhaps matches TRBD2 (7 bases). The CDR3 is made up of 15 amino acids. Germline CDR1 is LGHNA and CDR2 is YSLEER. V was trimmed by 1 base and J by 4 bases, leaving 10 bases between them. For the CDR3, the DNA is TGCGCCAGCAGCCAAGGAGGGGGGGGCACCGGGGAGCTGTTTTTT. Residues: CASSQGGGGTGELFF.

The chain carries TRBV14 and TRBJ2-5; 7 bases are a match to TRBD1. V gave up 0 bases and J gave up 5 bases; unmatched junction bases: 9. This CDR3 has 16 residues. The germline CDR1 and CDR2 sequences are SGHDN and FVKESK. The CDR3 sequence: CASSQDLTGLGETQYF. The CDR3 nucleotides are TGTGCCAGCAGCCAAGACCTGACAGGGTTAGGGGAGACCCAGTACTTC.

This sequence joins TRBV11-2 and TRBJ2-2, with D uncertain. The ends were cut back, 2 bases at V and 2 bases at J, with 6 bases in the middle. Germline V gives CDR1 SGHAT, CDR2 FQNNGV. This CDR3 region has 14 residues. The CDR3 loop reads CASSLWQNTGELFF. CDR3 DNA sequence: TGTGCCAGCAGCTTATGGCAAAACACCGGGGAGCTGTTTTTT.

This sequence joins TRBV6-4 and TRBJ2-7; possibly TRBD1 for D (5 bases). Germline values: CDR1 MRHNA, CDR2 SNTAGT. Trimming left V 5 bases short and J 7 bases short, with 15 bases between. This CDR3 spans 13 amino acids. This chain's CDR3 is CASSKDTTGEQYF. DNA of the CDR3: TGTGCCAGCAGTAAGGACACAACCGGGGAGCAGTACTTC.

This clone was observed a single time. The chain couples TRBV9 to TRBJ1-5; D is undetermined. Trimming removed 2 bases from V and 2 bases from J, with 8 bases in between. This CDR3 spans 14 amino acids. Germline V CDR1 and CDR2: SGDLS, YYNGEE. The CDR3 sequence is CASSVGWGNQPQHF. The CDR3 bases are TGTGCCAGCAGCGTGGGGTGGGGCAATCAGCCCCAGCATTTT.

The J gene is TRBJ2-1, the V gene TRBV7-9, with 9 bases aligning to TRBD1. CDR3 length equals 16 residues. V shed 5 bases, J shed 4 bases, and the junction held 9 bases outside the gene matches. Germline V gene lookup returns CDR1 SEHNR and CDR2 FQNEAQ (reference sequence). CDR3 region: CASSNAGTGIYNEQFF. CDR3 coding DNA: TGTGCCAGCAGCAACGCCGGGACAGGGATATACAATGAGCAGTTCTTC. Complete variable domain (other parts from reference TRBV7-9 and TRBJ2-1): DTGVSQNPRHKITKRGQNVTFRCDPISEHNRLYWYRQTLGQGPEFLTYFQNEAQLEKSRLLSDRFSAERPKGSFSTLEIQRTEQGDSAMYLCASSNAGTGIYNEQFFGPGTRLTVL.

The chain links TRBV13 to TRBJ1-2; D is undetermined. This CDR3 region has 13 residues. CDR1 is PRHDT, CDR2 FYEKMQ, per germline (reference sequence). V was cut by 6 bases and J by 4 bases, with 12 bases left in between. In nucleotides, the CDR3 is TGTGCCAGCAGGCCAAGCTTCGCCTATGGCTACACCTTC. Its translation is CASRPSFAYGYTF. Filled out from reference TRBV13 and TRBJ1-2, the complete variable domain reads AAGVIQSPRHLIKEKRETATLKCYPIPRHDTVYWYQQGPGQDPQFLISFYEKMQSDKGSIPDRFSAQQFSDYHSELNMSSLELGDSALYFCASRPSFAYGYTFGSGTRLTVV.

This clone was detected a few times. V is TRBV7-3 and J is TRBJ1-1; 7 positions match TRBD1. With V trimmed by 5 bases and J by 0 bases, 6 bases remained unmatched. The CDR3 has 15 residues. CDR1 is SGHTA, CDR2 FQGTGA, per germline. CDR3 region: CASSRSGQMNTEAFF. The DNA of the CDR3 is TGTGCCAGCAGCCGTTCGGGACAGATGAACACTGAAGCTTTCTTT.

The chain uses TRBV2 and TRBJ2-6; no reliable D call. With 1 base removed from V and 0 bases from J, the gap between germline ends came to 10 bases. The CDR3 extends over 17 amino acids. Per germline, CDR1 SNHLY and CDR2 FYNNEI. For the CDR3, the DNA is TGTGCCAGCAGTGAAGGGTCAGGATTCTCTGGGGCCAACGTCCTGACTTTC. It translates to CASSEGSGFSGANVLTF.

The rearrangement uses TRBV4-2 and TRBJ2-2, with 9 bases matching TRBD2. The germline gives CDR1 LGHNA, CDR2 YNFKEQ. The ends lost 0 bases at V and 5 bases at J; junction bases unmatched: 1. The CDR3 length is 15 residues. This CDR3 reads CASSQESGGTGELFF. CDR3 nucleotide sequence: TGTGCCAGCAGCCAAGAAAGCGGGGGGACCGGGGAGCTGTTTTTT.

This chain uses TRBV9 with TRBJ2-1; tentatively, D is TRBD2 (6 bases). Trimming cost V 0 bases and J 9 bases, with 13 bases left between them. Germline-derived CDR1 and CDR2 are SGDLS and YYNGEE. CDR3 length equals 14 residues. The CDR3 loop is CASSVASSGSEQFF. The CDR3 DNA follows: TGTGCCAGCAGCGTAGCTAGTAGCGGCAGTGAGCAGTTCTTC.

The V and J genes are TRBV5-4 and TRBJ2-5; D is possibly TRBD1 (5 bases). Trimming took 6 bases from V and 2 from J, leaving 14 bases between them. The germline V gene encodes CDR1 SGHNT and CDR2 YYREEE (reference sequence). There are 14 residues in the CDR3. This CDR3 is CASNIGQGQETQYF. CDR3 DNA sequence: TGTGCCAGCAACATTGGGCAGGGTCAAGAGACCCAGTACTTC.